These 26 T cell receptor beta chains came from one sample sequenced in a study of T cell responses to AZD1222 COVID-19 vaccine. Assay used: immunoSEQ multiplex PCR; TCRdb lists only in-frame clones, some missing. There are 130,000 or so clones in the sample; roughly nine tenths occur only once, and 1.5% to 2% lies in the top ten. The sequenced sample was peripheral blood, obtained on day 0 of AZD1222 vaccination. The source is an adult in good health.

This chain links TRBV7-9 with TRBJ2-6; D is undetermined. The CDR3 is made up of 15 amino acids. Germline V gene lookup returns CDR1 SEHNR and CDR2 FQNEAQ (reference sequence). Trimming shortened V by 6 bases and J by 1 base, and 10 bases separated the two germline ends. The CDR3 region is CASSFYGSGANVLTF. CDR3 DNA sequence: TGTGCCAGCAGTTTTTACGGGTCTGGGGCCAACGTCCTGACTTTC.

Details on this clone: Other DNA sequences in the sample encode the same CDR3. The chain links TRBV12-5 to TRBJ1-5; D ambiguous. The germline gives CDR1 LGHNT, CDR2 FRNRAP. This CDR3 contains 13 residues. Trimming cost V 1 base and J 0 bases, with 1 base left between them. This chain's CDR3 is CASGLDSNQPQHF. CDR3 coding DNA: TGTGCTAGTGGTTTGGATAGCAATCAGCCCCAGCATTTT.

In this sample, this clone turned up a few times. V usage is TRBV7-2 and J usage is TRBJ1-2, with D perhaps TRBD1 (5 bases). Germline V CDR1 and CDR2: SGHTA, FQGNSA. The V and J ends lost 3 bases and 2 bases respectively, with 10 bases between them. This CDR3 comprises 14 residues. The CDR3 region is CASSFFQGNYGYTF. In DNA form, the CDR3 reads TGTGCCAGCAGCTTTTTCCAGGGAAACTATGGCTACACCTTC.

This clone was counted once. The chain has TRBV7-8 and TRBJ2-5, with TRBD2 matching over 15 bases. The V segment lost 5 bases and the J segment 5 bases; nucleotides outside the gene matches: 6. The germline V gene has CDR1 SGHVS and CDR2 FQNEAQ. The CDR3 sequence is 16 residues long. CDR3: CASSERTSGRGETQYF. The DNA for the CDR3 is TGTGCCAGCAGCGAACGGACTAGCGGGAGGGGGGAGACCCAGTACTTC.

CDR3 DNA: TGTGCCAGCAGTTTAAGGGGGACAGGGAGGATCGCGTACGAGCAGTACTTC. It encodes CASSLRGTGRIAYEQYF. The chain couples TRBV28 to TRBJ2-7; 9 bases agree with TRBD1. Germline values: CDR1 MDHEN, CDR2 SYDVKM. V shed 2 bases, J shed 4 bases, and the junction held 12 bases outside the gene matches. The CDR3 is 17 residues long.

V and J are TRBV9 and TRBJ1-2; D ambiguous. Trimming removed 0 bases from V and 2 bases from J, with 14 bases in between. The CDR3 is 16 amino acids. Germline V gene lookup returns CDR1 SGDLS and CDR2 YYNGEE. The CDR3 nucleotides read TGTGCCAGCAGCGTAGAACAGATCGTGGACAACTATGGCTACACCTTC. It codes for CASSVEQIVDNYGYTF.

This clone was seen just once. The rearrangement uses TRBV18 and TRBJ2-7, with D perhaps TRBD1 (6 bases). CDR1 is KGHSH and CDR2 is LQKENI in the germline V gene. This CDR3 region has 14 residues. Deletions cut 1 base from V and 4 bases from J, with 11 bases between. CDR3 sequence reads: CASSPRRTAYEQYF. DNA for the CDR3: TGTGCCAGCTCACCACGTCGGACAGCATACGAGCAGTACTTC.

The V gene is TRBV6-2 or TRBV6-3, the J gene TRBJ1-6, with D tentatively TRBD1 (5 bases). This CDR3 comprises 15 residues. Trimming left V 6 bases short and J 5 bases short, with 14 bases between. Per the germline V gene, CDR1 is MNHEY and CDR2 is SVGEGT. CDR3: CASSPRVSNNSPLHF. The CDR3 DNA follows: TGTGCCAGCAGCCCCAGGGTTTCGAATAATTCACCCCTCCACTTT.

The table lists this clone with a count of one. V is TRBV6-2 or TRBV6-3 and J is TRBJ2-1; possibly TRBD2 for D (5 bases). CDR1 and CDR2 from the germline V gene are MNHEY and SVGEGT. The CDR3 is 13 amino acids. The V gene lost 2 bases and the J gene lost 9 bases, with 11 bases spanning the gap. Written as DNA, the CDR3 is TGTGCCAGCAGTTACACGAGGGAATCTGAGCAGTTCTTC. Amino acid sequence: CASSYTRESEQFF.

The chain recombines TRBV5-4 with TRBJ2-5; D tentatively reads TRBD1 or TRBD2 (5 bases each). V lost 6 bases and J 5 bases, leaving 17 bases between the germline ends. The CDR3 runs 14 residues. The V gene's germline CDR1 is SGHNT and CDR2 YYREEE (reference sequence). The CDR3 nucleotides read TGTGCCAGCACCTTCCGGGGCGTCCTGGAGACCCAGTACTTC. Translation: CASTFRGVLETQYF.

The chain is built from TRBV4-3 and TRBJ2-3; D uncertain. This CDR3 region has 15 residues. From germline, CDR1 is LGHNA and CDR2 YSLEER. Trimming took off 1 base at V and 2 bases at J, with 10 bases between the two ends. DNA for the CDR3: TGCGCCAGCAGCCAAGGCCTGGCGAACACAGATACGCAGTATTTT. Encoded protein: CASSQGLANTDTQYF.

The chain joins TRBV10-3 to TRBJ1-5; no clear D. This CDR3 is built from 12 residues. CDR1 and CDR2 from the germline V gene are ENHRY and SYGVKD. The V end lost 3 bases, the J end lost 5 bases, and 5 bases lay between the germline ends. The CDR3 region has the DNA TGTGCCATCAGTGACGGGTATCAGCCCCAGCATTTT. Amino acid sequence: CAISDGYQPQHF.

This clone came up once. Relative to the germline gene, one junction end is altered; a read error may explain this. The chain employs TRBV5-4 and TRBJ1-1; the match to TRBD1 covers 8 bases. Germline V gene sequence: CDR1 SGHNT, CDR2 YYREEE (reference sequence). CDR3 size: 14 residues. For the CDR3, the DNA is TGTGCCAGCAGCACGACAGGGGTGAAGACTGAAGCTTTCTTT. This gives the protein CASSTTGVKTEAFF.

This clone was picked up a small number of times. This sequence joins TRBV18 and TRBJ2-7; D is possibly TRBD2 (5 bases). Trimming cost V 2 bases and J 3 bases, with 11 bases left between them. Germline V gene lookup returns CDR1 KGHSH and CDR2 LQKENI. The CDR3 is made up of 14 amino acids. Here the CDR3 reads CASSPSSGGYEQYF. CDR3 DNA sequence: TGTGCCAGCTCACCAAGCAGCGGTGGCTACGAGCAGTACTTC.

The gene calls are TRBV6-4 and TRBJ2-3; 10 nucleotides match TRBD2. J was trimmed by 3 bases and V by 6 bases; bases with no gene match: 9. The germline V gene encodes CDR1 MRHNA and CDR2 SNTAGT. The length of the CDR3 is 16 residues. The CDR3 bases are TGTGCCAGCAGGCCGTCTAGCGGGAGTTGGACAGATACGCAGTATTTT. It encodes CASRPSSGSWTDTQYF.

The chain has TRBV4-3 and TRBJ2-7; 16 positions match TRBD2. CDR1 is LGHNA, CDR2 YSLEER, per germline. V was clipped by 4 bases and J by 6 bases; unmatched bases: 3. The CDR3 loop spans 15 amino acids. CDR3 nucleotide sequence: TGCGCCAGCAGCCCCGGGACTAGCGGGAGGGCCGAGCAGTACTTC. This translates into CASSPGTSGRAEQYF.

The CDR3, as DNA: TGTGCCAGCAGCCAGGGCCGGGTTGAAAAACTGTTTTTT. It encodes CASSQGRVEKLFF. The V call is TRBV14, the J call TRBJ1-4; unclear D gene. The CDR3 has 13 amino acids. Per the germline V gene, CDR1 is SGHDN and CDR2 is FVKESK. The V end lost 3 bases, the J end lost 7 bases, and 9 bases lay between the germline ends.

The gene calls are TRBV14 and TRBJ1-4, with a tentative D call TRBD1 (5 bases). This CDR3 region has 12 residues. Trimming took 0 bases from V and 14 from J, leaving 10 bases between them. Per the germline V gene, CDR1 is SGHDN and CDR2 is FVKESK. Written as DNA, the CDR3 is TGTGCCAGCAGCCAAGATTCTAGGGACCTGTTTTTT. It translates to CASSQDSRDLFF.

The chain uses TRBV25-1 and TRBJ1-1; 8 bases fit TRBD1. V lost 7 bases, J lost 6 bases, and 13 bases stayed unmatched. The germline V gene encodes CDR1 MGHDK and CDR2 SYGVNS. The CDR3 totals 15 residues. CDR3 DNA: TGTGCCAGCATCTCAGGGGGCCCAGCCCCCTCTGAAGCTTTCTTT. This gives the protein CASISGGPAPSEAFF.

The chain links TRBV9 to TRBJ2-5; D possibly corresponds to TRBD1 (5 bases). Trimming removed 3 bases at V and 3 bases at J, with 6 bases between. This CDR3 is built from 12 residues. Germline CDR1 reads SGDLS; CDR2 reads YYNGEE. The CDR3 DNA follows: TGTGCCAGCAGCGCCAGGGAAGAGACCCAGTACTTC. Protein product: CASSAREETQYF.

This sequence joins TRBV7-2 and TRBJ1-1; 7 nucleotides align to TRBD1. CDR1 is SGHTA and CDR2 is FQGNSA in the germline V gene. Unmatched junction bases numbered 6, after V lost 5 bases and J lost 6 bases. CDR3 length: 13 amino acids. CDR3 in DNA: TGTGCCAGCAGCGGACTCGGGACAGCTGAAGCTTTCTTT. Translation gives CASSGLGTAEAFF.

V usage is TRBV28 and J usage is TRBJ1-3; D is undetermined. The ends were cut back, 7 bases at V and 4 bases at J, with 2 bases in the middle. This CDR3 spans 10 amino acids. Germline V gives CDR1 MDHEN, CDR2 SYDVKM. The CDR3 sequence is CASTGNTIYF. CDR3 in DNA: TGTGCCAGCACCGGAAACACCATATATTTT.

The chain carries TRBV7-9 and TRBJ2-2, with D perhaps given as TRBD1 or TRBD2 (5 bases each). The V gene's germline CDR1 is SEHNR and CDR2 FQNEAQ (reference sequence). V shed 5 bases and J shed 0 bases, with 10 bases lying between them. This CDR3 has 15 residues. The CDR3 here is CASSRGPTNTGELFF. CDR3 DNA: TGTGCCAGCAGCCGGGGACCGACGAACACCGGGGAGCTGTTTTTT.

The rearrangement joins TRBV5-1 to TRBJ2-7; 9 bases line up with TRBD2. With 0 bases clipped from V and 3 bases from J, the junction kept 4 bases outside the gene matches. Germline V gene sequence: CDR1 SGHRS, CDR2 YFSETQ. This CDR3 is built from 15 residues. This CDR3 is CASSLESSGIYEQYF. The CDR3 DNA reads as TGCGCCAGCAGCTTGGAATCTAGCGGGATCTACGAGCAGTACTTC.

The chain uses TRBV12-5 and TRBJ2-1, with 7 bases fitting TRBD1. Germline V gives CDR1 LGHNT, CDR2 FRNRAP. V shed 6 bases, J shed 1 base, and the junction held 15 bases outside the gene matches. This CDR3 region has 18 residues. CDR3 sequence: CASGKQGLTGWSYNEQFF. CDR3 bases: TGTGCTAGTGGCAAACAGGGGCTCACTGGGTGGTCCTACAATGAGCAGTTCTTC. The full variable domain, completed using reference TRBV12-5 and TRBJ2-1, is DARVTQTPRHKVTEMGQEVTMRCQPILGHNTVFWYRQTMMQGLELLAYFRNRAPLDDSGMPKDRFSAEMPDATLATLKIQPSEPRDSAVYFCASGKQGLTGWSYNEQFFGPGTRLTVL.

The chain recombines TRBV11-3 with TRBJ1-1; D unresolved. The CDR3 is 13 amino acids. In germline, CDR1 is SGHNT, CDR2 YENEEA. V lost 5 bases to trimming and J lost 3 bases, with 10 bases between them. The CDR3 coding sequence is TGTGCCAGCAGCGGAAGGGATTACACTGAAGCTTTCTTT. It translates to CASSGRDYTEAFF. Filled out from reference TRBV11-3 and TRBJ1-1, the complete variable domain reads EAGVVQSPRYKIIEKKQPVAFWCNPISGHNTLYWYLQNLGQGPELLIRYENEEAVDDSQLPKDRFSAERLKGVDSTLKIQPAELGDSAVYLCASSGRDYTEAFFGQGTRLTVV.